This is a list of T cell receptor beta chains from one sample in a study of Ad26.COV2.S vaccination and SARS-CoV-2 variants. Using immunoSEQ multiplex PCR, the repertoire was profiled, and TCRdb retains in-frame clones only, with some absent. The sample gives over 400,000 clones, about 90% of which show up once; around 1.8% is in the top ten. Sequenced here: peripheral blood, sampled in a trial of Ad26.COV2.S vaccine versus placebo. These TCRs come from a person aged 18-60 years who received the Ad26.COV2.S COVID-19 vaccine or a placebo. Both conserved end residues are trimmed from each CDR3. The order of the fields is J gene, V gene, clone size, D gene, CDR3 protein. The D gene is left open where the match is weak. Rows give clone size only sometimes, using once, few, many, or a class for an expanded clone.

j_gene: TRBJ1-2; v_gene: TRBV3-1/TRBV3-2; abundance: once; d_gene: NA; CDR3aa: ASSQEGARAHYGYT
j_gene: TRBJ2-5; v_gene: TRBV7-9; abundance: NA; d_gene: NA; CDR3aa: ASSNRVEETQY
j_gene: TRBJ1-5; v_gene: TRBV6-2/TRBV6-3; abundance: NA; d_gene: NA; CDR3aa: ASSSRRGGSNQPQH
j_gene: TRBJ2-5; v_gene: TRBV7-7; abundance: few; d_gene: TRBD1; CDR3aa: ASSGRTGGMETQY
j_gene: TRBJ2-3; v_gene: TRBV24-1; abundance: NA; d_gene: TRBD2; CDR3aa: ATSDPGLAGGDTQY
j_gene: TRBJ1-1; v_gene: TRBV5-1; abundance: NA; d_gene: NA; CDR3aa: ASSFRGLQNTEAF
j_gene: TRBJ2-5; v_gene: TRBV7-9; abundance: NA; d_gene: TRBD1; CDR3aa: ASKGQGDRRTQY
j_gene: TRBJ2-7; v_gene: TRBV3-1/TRBV3-2; abundance: NA; d_gene: NA; CDR3aa: ASSQDRGRVYEQY
j_gene: TRBJ2-6; v_gene: TRBV5-1; abundance: NA; d_gene: NA; CDR3aa: ASSSGRSSGANVLT
j_gene: TRBJ1-6; v_gene: TRBV5-1; abundance: NA; d_gene: NA; CDR3aa: ASSLARQENSPLH
j_gene: TRBJ1-4; v_gene: TRBV27; abundance: NA; d_gene: NA; CDR3aa: ASSFVPQGEKLF
j_gene: TRBJ2-3; v_gene: TRBV19; abundance: once; d_gene: TRBD1; CDR3aa: ASRTGGADTQY
j_gene: TRBJ1-1; v_gene: TRBV28; abundance: NA; d_gene: NA; CDR3aa: ASSLPVNTEAF
j_gene: TRBJ2-5; v_gene: TRBV24-1; abundance: once; d_gene: NA; CDR3aa: ATSDFKSGGSQETQY
j_gene: TRBJ2-7; v_gene: TRBV5-6; abundance: NA; d_gene: TRBD1; CDR3aa: ASSYTGGEQY
j_gene: TRBJ1-5; v_gene: TRBV27; abundance: NA; d_gene: NA; CDR3aa: ASRGWGQPQH
j_gene: TRBJ2-1; v_gene: TRBV7-2; abundance: NA; d_gene: NA; CDR3aa: ASSLLSDWGIEQF
j_gene: TRBJ2-1; v_gene: TRBV6-6; abundance: NA; d_gene: TRBD1; CDR3aa: ASSTRQGVVNNEQF
j_gene: TRBJ2-7; v_gene: TRBV12-3/TRBV12-4; abundance: NA; d_gene: NA; CDR3aa: ASSFLGTWEQY
j_gene: TRBJ2-7; v_gene: TRBV25-1; abundance: once; d_gene: NA; CDR3aa: ASGQGYEQY
j_gene: TRBJ2-1; v_gene: TRBV2; abundance: NA; d_gene: TRBD1; CDR3aa: ASSLLGGPYNEQF
j_gene: TRBJ1-5; v_gene: TRBV2; abundance: NA; d_gene: NA; CDR3aa: ASRTGRRDQPQH
j_gene: TRBJ1-1; v_gene: TRBV4-1; abundance: once; d_gene: NA; CDR3aa: ASSQDSFGNTEAF
j_gene: TRBJ1-3; v_gene: TRBV7-6; abundance: NA; d_gene: NA; CDR3aa: ASSLQANSGNTIY